This paragraph covers one T cell receptor (beta chain) sequence. The data belong to a study of cytomegalovirus exposure and HLA in healthy donors. The primer mix had 60 Vbeta and 13 Jbeta primers. Assay: immunoSEQ multiplex PCR; the TCRdb copy retains only in-frame clones and omits some. The sample totals about 210,000 clones. Looked up from germline, CDR1 is SNHLY and CDR2 is FYNNEI. V shed 5 bases, J shed 7 bases, and the junction held 9 bases outside the gene matches. CDR3 size: 14 residues. This TCR derives from a woman aged 25 to 39 in good health and CMV-seropositive. The V and J genes are TRBV2 and TRBJ2-7; 9 bases match TRBD1. Material for sequencing was PBMCs. CDR3 bases: TGTGCCAGCAGTCCCGGGACAGGGTTATGGGAGCAGTACTTC. Protein: CASSPGTGLWEQYF.